This TCR beta chain was documented in a study of T cells in Graves' hyperthyroidism and ophthalmopathy. Study-wide findings and caveats: Researchers found most expanded thyroid clonotypes above 0.001 in blood as well. Separating ophthalmopathy from stable hyperthyroidism was achieved by a 13 V-J model.

RNA transcripts yielded amplified TCR beta CDR3 regions. RT-PCR in the first round (using the HTBI primer set) targeted the TCR CDR3. One entry per CDR3 protein results from TCRdb running MiXCR on the multiplex PCR reads. The repertoire holds around 300,000 distinct CDR3 sequences, with roughly 15% as singletons. Trimming stripped 3 bases from V and 4 bases from J, with 12 bases between. Germline V gene data show CDR1 as MNHEY and CDR2 as SMNVEV (reference sequence). CDR3 length equals 14 residues. In this sample, this clonotype turned up many times. Its antigen is still unknown. This chain joins TRBV27 and TRBJ1-1, with D possibly matching TRBD1 (5 bases). The sequence was collected from a woman between 25 and 40 years old with Graves' hyperthyroidism that later progressed to Graves' ophthalmopathy. Source material: blood. The DNA of the CDR3 is TGTGCCAGCAGTTTCGGAGGTGGGGGCACTGAAGCTTTCTTT. Residues: CASSFGGGGTEAFF.